The rows below give T cell receptor beta chains drawn from one sample of a study of neurological immune-mediated disorders. TCRdb redid the calling of the 5' RACE reads with MiXCR, one entry per CDR3 protein. This sample yields 120,000 or so distinct CDR3 sequences, of which about 3.4% are seen a single time; about 1.2% belongs to the top ten. The sequencing sample was made of PBMCs. Receptor source: a woman younger than 45 with multiple sclerosis. Both conserved end residues are part of each CDR3. The D gene is left open where the match is weak. Clone size is given for some rows only: seen once, a few or many times, or a class if the clone is expanded.

few	TRBJ2-1	NA	TRBV14	TGTGCCAGCAGCCAAGTCCGTCGGTCCGAGCAGTTCTTC	CASSQVRRSEQFF
many	TRBJ2-6	TRBD1	TRBV13	TGTGCCAGCAGCTCCTCCACCCTGACAGGGGGCCCCTCTGGGGCCAACGTCCTGACTTTC	CASSSSTLTGGPSGANVLTF
many	TRBJ2-1	NA	TRBV7-9	TGTGCCAGCAGCTTAAAGAATGAGCAGTTCTTC	CASSLKNEQFF
once	TRBJ1-2	NA	TRBV20-1	TGCAGTGCTGTGGGGACACCGACCTTAAGATATGGCTACACCTTC	CSAVGTPTLRYGYTF
many	TRBJ2-5	NA	TRBV5-1	TGCGCCAGCAGCGACGGGAGCAGAGAGACCCAGTACTTC	CASSDGSRETQYF
few	TRBJ2-2	NA	TRBV20-1	TGCAGTGTAGGCGGCAGGATCACCGGGGAGCTGTTTTTT	CSVGGRITGELFF
many	TRBJ1-2	NA	TRBV6-5	TGTGCCAGCAGTTACTCTCTTGGGGCAGGCGGCGGCTACACCTTC	CASSYSLGAGGGYTF
many	TRBJ2-1	NA	TRBV6-6	TGTGCCAGCAGTTACTCGATTTATGAGCAGTTCTTC	CASSYSIYEQFF
many	TRBJ2-7	NA	TRBV9	TGTGCCAGCAGCGTGGGAACTAGTTACGAGCAGTACTTC	CASSVGTSYEQYF
many	TRBJ1-4	NA	TRBV20-1	TGCAGTGCTAGATCGCTCCGGGGGCCCTATGAAAAACTGTTTTTT	CSARSLRGPYEKLFF
many	TRBJ1-2	NA	TRBV3-1	TGTGCCAGCAGCCAAGGAGTCATGTGGGGAAGTGGAACTGCGGGCTACACCTTC	CASSQGVMWGSGTAGYTF
many	TRBJ2-7	NA	TRBV10-3	TGTGCCATCAGCGCCGGGACCAGGGGCTACGAGCAGTACTTC	CAISAGTRGYEQYF
many	TRBJ2-4	TRBD2	TRBV10-3	TGTGCCTCCGCGCGGGGGACCTCCTACATTCAGTACTTC	CASARGTSYIQYF
many	TRBJ2-7	NA	TRBV5-1	TGCGCCAGCAGCTTGGCCAACAGGGAGGGCGAGCAGTACTTC	CASSLANREGEQYF
many	TRBJ1-1	NA	TRBV5-1	TGCGCCAGCAGCGTGGTGGGGGGTCGAGAAGCCTCAGCTTTCTTT	CASSVVGGREASAFF
many	TRBJ2-1	NA	TRBV7-2	TGTGCCAGCAGCTTGGAACCAGGGCGCCCGCGCTACAATGAGCAGTTCTTC	CASSLEPGRPRYNEQFF
many	TRBJ1-2	TRBD1	TRBV20-1	TGCAGTGCTACCGACAGGGATAACTATGGCTACACCTTC	CSATDRDNYGYTF
many	TRBJ1-4	NA	TRBV15	TGTGCCACCAGCAGAATCGGGACTGAGAGAACAACTGATGAAAAACTGTTTTTT	CATSRIGTERTTDEKLFF
many	TRBJ1-2	NA	TRBV20-1	TGCAGTGCCCCTTGGGGGGCCAGCTATGGCTACACCTTC	CSAPWGASYGYTF
many	TRBJ2-2	NA	TRBV12-3/TRBV12-4	TGTGCCAGCAGTTGGACTTCTACCGCGGGCACCGGGGAGCTGTTTTTT	CASSWTSTAGTGELFF
many	TRBJ1-1	NA	TRBV6-5	TGTGCCAGCAGGGTCCAGAGGGGGGCAGCTTTCTTT	CASRVQRGAAFF
many	TRBJ1-6	TRBD1	TRBV20-1	TGCAGTGCTAGAGATTGGGGACAGGGTTTGAGTTCACCCCTCCACTTT	CSARDWGQGLSSPLHF
many	TRBJ2-2	NA	TRBV5-1	TGCGCCAGCAGCTTGCGTAATGTGAACACCGGGGAGCTGTTTTTT	CASSLRNVNTGELFF
many	TRBJ2-7	NA	TRBV7-2	TGTGCCAGCAGCCCGATTGGGACGGGCATCTACGAGCAGTACTTC	CASSPIGTGIYEQYF
many	TRBJ2-5	NA	TRBV7-2	TGTGCCAGCAGCCCAAGCAGGGCCCAAGAGACCCAGTACTTC	CASSPSRAQETQYF
many	TRBJ1-2	NA	TRBV12-3/TRBV12-4	TGTGCCAGCAGCCCACGACGGTTCTGGGGCTACACCTTC	CASSPRRFWGYTF
many	TRBJ2-3	NA	TRBV5-1	TGCGCCAGCAGCCCGTCCGGCACAGATACGCAGTATTTT	CASSPSGTDTQYF
many	TRBJ2-7	NA	TRBV12-3/TRBV12-4	TGTGCCAGCAGTTCACAAACAGGTTTATCGAAGCAGTACTTC	CASSSQTGLSKQYF
many	TRBJ2-3	NA	TRBV5-1	TGCGCCAGCAGCTTTAAGGACCGCGGGGAAGATACGCAGTATTTT	CASSFKDRGEDTQYF
NA	TRBJ2-3	NA	TRBV9	TGTGCCAGCAGCCCCTGGGACTCCCGCACAGATACGCAGTATTTT	CASSPWDSRTDTQYF
many	TRBJ2-5	NA	TRBV20-1	TGCAGTGCTGGGGGCAGGGCCGGGGGGACCCAGTACTTC	CSAGGRAGGTQYF
many	TRBJ2-1	TRBD2	TRBV20-1	TGCAGTGCTCCCGGGACTAGCGGGATTGTCGATGAGCAGTTCTTC	CSAPGTSGIVDEQFF
many	TRBJ2-7	NA	TRBV12-3/TRBV12-4	TGTGCCAGCAGTTTAGCCAGGAGCTCCTACGAGCAGTACTTC	CASSLARSSYEQYF
many	TRBJ1-5	NA	TRBV18	TGTGCCAGCTCACAGAACGCCAGGGGCGGGAGGAATCAGCCCCAGCATTTT	CASSQNARGGRNQPQHF
many	TRBJ2-1	NA	TRBV20-1	TGCAGTGCTAGAGCTCTCGCGGGATTTTACAATGAGCAGTTCTTC	CSARALAGFYNEQFF
many	TRBJ2-6	NA	TRBV4-1	TGCGCCAGCAGCCAACCTCGCAGCTCTGGGGCCAACGTCCTGACTTTC	CASSQPRSSGANVLTF
many	TRBJ2-6	NA	TRBV20-1	TGCAGTGCTAGATACAGGGATGACTCTGGGGCCAACGTCCTGACTTTC	CSARYRDDSGANVLTF
many	TRBJ1-1	NA	TRBV7-9	TGTGCCAGCAGCTTAGGGGGTAGGAGGCCGAGGGAAGCTTTCTTT	CASSLGGRRPREAFF
many	TRBJ1-4	NA	TRBV7-2	TGTGCCAGCAGCTTCCGGAGGCAGGGTGAAAAACTGTTTTTT	CASSFRRQGEKLFF
many	TRBJ2-1	TRBD1	TRBV29-1	TGCAGCGTTGAATCCCCAGGGGGCAATGGTGATGAGCAGTTCTTC	CSVESPGGNGDEQFF
many	TRBJ2-5	TRBD2	TRBV5-6	TGTGCCAGCAGCTCAGCGGGAATGGTGGTCGGGACCCAGTACTTC	CASSSAGMVVGTQYF
many	TRBJ1-2	NA	TRBV12-3/TRBV12-4	TGTGCCAGCAGTAAGCAGGGAGGCTATGGCTACACCTTC	CASSKQGGYGYTF
many	TRBJ2-5	TRBD2	TRBV5-1	TGCGCCAGCAGCCCCCAAGCGGGAGTGCACAGAGACCCGGAGACCCAGTACTTC	CASSPQAGVHRDPETQYF
many	TRBJ2-7	NA	TRBV7-8	TGTGCCAGCAGCGTTGCCAGCAGTTACGAGCAGTACTTC	CASSVASSYEQYF
many	TRBJ2-1	TRBD1	TRBV7-2	TGTGCCAGCAGCGCCCACAGGGGTGAGCAGTTCTTC	CASSAHRGEQFF
many	TRBJ2-7	NA	TRBV7-9	TGTGCCATCCCCCGGAGCGGAACCTACGAGCAGTACTTC	CAIPRSGTYEQYF
many	TRBJ2-7	NA	TRBV20-1	TGCAGTACCGGGGAAGGCCCCTACGAGCAGTACTTC	CSTGEGPYEQYF
few	TRBJ2-5	TRBD2	TRBV7-8	TGTGCCAGCAGCGGAACTAGGACTAGCGGGTTGGGGGAGACCCAGTACTTC	CASSGTRTSGLGETQYF
many	TRBJ2-7	NA	TRBV6-6	TGTGCCAGCTCCCGTCGGGAGCAGTACTTC	CASSRREQYF
many	TRBJ2-7	NA	TRBV12-3/TRBV12-4	TGTGCCAGCAGGCTTGTCGGACAGACCCCTTACGAGCAGTACTTC	CASRLVGQTPYEQYF
many	TRBJ1-2	NA	TRBV6-5	TGTGCCAGCAGTTACTCGAGGCAGAAGATCTATGGCTACACCTTC	CASSYSRQKIYGYTF
many	TRBJ1-1	NA	TRBV20-1	TGCAGTGCTAGAGAGAAAAACACTGAAGCTTTCTTT	CSAREKNTEAFF
many	TRBJ1-1	TRBD1	TRBV6-5	TGTGCCAGCAGGACGCAGGGGGCCACTGAAGCTTTCTTT	CASRTQGATEAFF
many	TRBJ2-7	NA	TRBV13	TGTGCCAGCAGCGTTTTGGGGGAGCAGTACTTC	CASSVLGEQYF
many	TRBJ1-6	NA	TRBV7-9	TGTGCCAGCAGCTTAGACGGCCTCTATAATTCACCCCTCCACTTT	CASSLDGLYNSPLHF